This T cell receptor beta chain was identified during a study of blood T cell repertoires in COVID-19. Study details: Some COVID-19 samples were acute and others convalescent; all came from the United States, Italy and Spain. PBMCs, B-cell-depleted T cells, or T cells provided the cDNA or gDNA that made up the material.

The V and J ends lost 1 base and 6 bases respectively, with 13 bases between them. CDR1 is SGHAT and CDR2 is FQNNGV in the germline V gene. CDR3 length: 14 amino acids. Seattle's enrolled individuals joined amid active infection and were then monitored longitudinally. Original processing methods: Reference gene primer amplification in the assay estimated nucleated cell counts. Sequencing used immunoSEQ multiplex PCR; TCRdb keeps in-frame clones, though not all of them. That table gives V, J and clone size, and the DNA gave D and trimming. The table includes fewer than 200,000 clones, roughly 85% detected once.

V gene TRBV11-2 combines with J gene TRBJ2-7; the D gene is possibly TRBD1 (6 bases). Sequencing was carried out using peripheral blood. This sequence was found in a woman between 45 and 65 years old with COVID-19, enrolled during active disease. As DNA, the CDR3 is TGTGCCAGCAGCTTAGTCAGGGGTAAAGGCGAGCAGTACTTC. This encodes CASSLVRGKGEQYF.